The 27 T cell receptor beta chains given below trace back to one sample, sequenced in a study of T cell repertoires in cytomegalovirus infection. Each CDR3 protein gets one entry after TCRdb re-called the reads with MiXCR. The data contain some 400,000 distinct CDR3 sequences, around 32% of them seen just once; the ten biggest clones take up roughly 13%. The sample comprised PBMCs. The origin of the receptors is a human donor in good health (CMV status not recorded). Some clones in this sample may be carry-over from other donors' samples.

The CDR3 loop reads CASSDPGDTEAFF. The CDR3 coding sequence is TGTGCCAGCAGCGACCCAGGGGACACTGAAGCTTTCTTT. This chain joins TRBV6-6 and TRBJ1-1; a possible D gene is TRBD1 (6 bases). The germline V and J ends were trimmed by 6 bases and 3 bases, with 11 bases remaining between them. Germline CDR1 and CDR2: MNHNY and SVGAGI (reference sequence). The CDR3 spans 13 residues.

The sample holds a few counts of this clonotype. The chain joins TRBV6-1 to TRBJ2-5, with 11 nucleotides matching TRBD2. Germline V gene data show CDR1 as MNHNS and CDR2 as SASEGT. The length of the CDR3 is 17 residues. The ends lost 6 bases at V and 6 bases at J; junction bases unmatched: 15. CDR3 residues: CASSSVVVAGGLKTQYF. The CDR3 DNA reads TGTGCCAGCAGCAGCGTGGTAGTAGCGGGGGGGCTGAAGACCCAGTACTTC.

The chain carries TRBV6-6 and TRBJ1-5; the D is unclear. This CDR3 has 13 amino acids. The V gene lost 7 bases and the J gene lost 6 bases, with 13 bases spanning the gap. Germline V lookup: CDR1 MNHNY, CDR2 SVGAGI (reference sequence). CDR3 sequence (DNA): TGTGCCAGCACCAAATCAGTAACTCAGCCCCAGCATTTT. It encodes CASTKSVTQPQHF.

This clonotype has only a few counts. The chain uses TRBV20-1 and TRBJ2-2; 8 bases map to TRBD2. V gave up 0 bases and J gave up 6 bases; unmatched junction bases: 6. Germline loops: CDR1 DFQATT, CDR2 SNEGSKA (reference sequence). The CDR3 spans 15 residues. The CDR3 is CSARDGGLESGELFF. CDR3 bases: TGCAGTGCTAGAGATGGGGGACTAGAGTCCGGGGAGCTGTTTTTT.

This CDR3 is CASQEGENYGYTF. The DNA of the CDR3 is TGTGCCAGCCAAGAAGGGGAGAACTATGGCTACACCTTC. This sequence joins TRBV28 and TRBJ1-2; a possible D gene is TRBD1 (5 bases). Germline V CDR1 and CDR2: MDHEN, SYDVKM. V was trimmed by 8 bases and J by 2 bases, leaving 12 bases between them. The CDR3 consists of 13 residues.

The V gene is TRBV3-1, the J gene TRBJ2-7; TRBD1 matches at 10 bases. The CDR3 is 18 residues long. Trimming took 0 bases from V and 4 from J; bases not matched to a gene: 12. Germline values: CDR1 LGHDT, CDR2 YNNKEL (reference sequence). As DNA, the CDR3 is TGTGCCAGCAGCCAAGATCTTGTATGGACAGGGGGTTTATACGAGCAGTACTTC. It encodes CASSQDLVWTGGLYEQYF.

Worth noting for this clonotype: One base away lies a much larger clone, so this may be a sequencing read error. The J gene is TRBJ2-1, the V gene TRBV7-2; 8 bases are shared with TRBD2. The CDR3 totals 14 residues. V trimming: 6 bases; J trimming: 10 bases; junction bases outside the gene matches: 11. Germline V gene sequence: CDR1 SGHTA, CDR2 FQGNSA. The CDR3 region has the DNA TGTGCCAGCAGTAATGAGCGGGGGTTCGAGGAGCAGTTCTTC. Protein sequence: CASSNERGFEEQFF.

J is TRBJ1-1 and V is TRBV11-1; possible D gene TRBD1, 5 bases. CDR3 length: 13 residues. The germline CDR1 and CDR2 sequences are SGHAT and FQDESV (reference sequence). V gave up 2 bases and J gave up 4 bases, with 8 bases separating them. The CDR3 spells CASSLSGITEAFF. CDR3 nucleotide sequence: TGTGCCAGCAGCTTATCAGGGATCACTGAAGCTTTCTTT.

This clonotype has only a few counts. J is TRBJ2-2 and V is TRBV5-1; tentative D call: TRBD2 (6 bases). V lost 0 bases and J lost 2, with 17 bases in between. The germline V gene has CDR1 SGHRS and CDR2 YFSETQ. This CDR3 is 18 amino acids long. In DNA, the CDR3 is TGCGCCAGCAGCTTGGCCCCCGAGCGGGCTTACAACACCGGGGAGCTGTTTTTT. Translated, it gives CASSLAPERAYNTGELFF.

In nucleotides, the CDR3 is TGCGCCAGCAGCCCAGACCTAAGTGGGTCAGGCTACACCTTC. Amino acid sequence: CASSPDLSGSGYTF. This chain joins TRBV5-1 and TRBJ1-2; D call uncertain. The V gene's germline CDR1 is SGHRS and CDR2 YFSETQ. The CDR3 has 14 residues. Trimming stripped 4 bases from V and 8 bases from J, with 18 bases between. The entire variable domain, with the rest obtained from reference TRBV5-1 and TRBJ1-2, is as follows: KAGVTQTPRYLIKTRGQQVTLSCSPISGHRSVSWYQQTPGQGLQFLFEYFSETQRNKGNFPGRFSGRQFSNSRSEMNVSTLELGDSALYLCASSPDLSGSGYTFGSGTRLTVV.

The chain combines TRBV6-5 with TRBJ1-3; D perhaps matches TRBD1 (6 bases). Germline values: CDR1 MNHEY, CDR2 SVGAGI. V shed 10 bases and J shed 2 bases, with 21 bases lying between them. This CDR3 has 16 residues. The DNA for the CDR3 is TGTGCCACCAGGCCCCGAACACAGGGTACTGGAAACACCATATATTTT. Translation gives CATRPRTQGTGNTIYF.

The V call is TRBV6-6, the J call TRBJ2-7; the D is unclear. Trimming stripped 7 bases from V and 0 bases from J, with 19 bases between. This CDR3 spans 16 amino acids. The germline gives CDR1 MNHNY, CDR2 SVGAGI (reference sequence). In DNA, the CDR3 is TGTGCCAGCAACCCCTCAGCAGGCGGTAGCTCCTACGAGCAGTACTTC. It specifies CASNPSAGGSSYEQYF.

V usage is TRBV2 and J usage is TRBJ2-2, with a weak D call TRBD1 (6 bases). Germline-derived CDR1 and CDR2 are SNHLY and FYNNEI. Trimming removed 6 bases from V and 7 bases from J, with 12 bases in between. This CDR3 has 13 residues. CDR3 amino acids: CASSRGTNGELFF. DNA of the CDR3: TGTGCCAGCAGCAGGGGAACGAACGGGGAGCTGTTTTTT.

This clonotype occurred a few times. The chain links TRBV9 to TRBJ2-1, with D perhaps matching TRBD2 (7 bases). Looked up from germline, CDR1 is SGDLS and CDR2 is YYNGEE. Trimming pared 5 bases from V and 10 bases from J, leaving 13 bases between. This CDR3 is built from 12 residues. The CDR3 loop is CASSGGGREQFF. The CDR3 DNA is TGTGCCAGCAGTGGGGGGGGCCGCGAGCAGTTCTTC. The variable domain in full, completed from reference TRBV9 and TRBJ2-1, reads DSGVTQTPKHLITATGQRVTLRCSPRSGDLSVYWYQQSLDQGLQFLIQYYNGEERAKGNILERFSAQQFPDLHSELNLSSLELGDSALYFCASSGGGREQFFGPGTRLTVL.

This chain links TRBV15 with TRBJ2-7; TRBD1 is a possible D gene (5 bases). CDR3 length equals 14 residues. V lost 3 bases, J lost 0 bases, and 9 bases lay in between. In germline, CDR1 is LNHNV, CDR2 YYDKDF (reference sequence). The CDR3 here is CATSRTDGSYEQYF. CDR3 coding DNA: TGTGCCACCAGCAGGACAGACGGCTCCTACGAGCAGTACTTC.

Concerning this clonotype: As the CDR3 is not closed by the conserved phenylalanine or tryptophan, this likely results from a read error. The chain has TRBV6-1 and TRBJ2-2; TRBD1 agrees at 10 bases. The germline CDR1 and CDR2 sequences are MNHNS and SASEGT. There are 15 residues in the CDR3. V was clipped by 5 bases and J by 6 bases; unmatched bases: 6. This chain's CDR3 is CASSPRDRGAGELFL. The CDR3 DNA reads TGTGCCAGCAGTCCGCGGGACAGGGGAGCCGGGGAGCTGTTTTTG.

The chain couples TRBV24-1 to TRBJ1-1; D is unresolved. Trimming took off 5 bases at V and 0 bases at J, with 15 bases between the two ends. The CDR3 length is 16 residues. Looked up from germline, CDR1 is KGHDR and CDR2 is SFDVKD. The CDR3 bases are TGTGCCACCAGTGGTGCTGACGAGGGCTTGAACACTGAAGCTTTCTTT. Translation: CATSGADEGLNTEAFF.

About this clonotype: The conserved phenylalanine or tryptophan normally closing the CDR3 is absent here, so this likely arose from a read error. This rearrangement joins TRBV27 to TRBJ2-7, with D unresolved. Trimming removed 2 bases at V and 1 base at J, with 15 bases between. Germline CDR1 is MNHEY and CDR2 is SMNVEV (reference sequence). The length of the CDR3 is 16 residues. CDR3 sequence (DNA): TGTGCCAGCAGTTTAAGTGCGGCAGCTCGATCCTACGAGCAGTACCTC. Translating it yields CASSLSAAARSYEQYL.

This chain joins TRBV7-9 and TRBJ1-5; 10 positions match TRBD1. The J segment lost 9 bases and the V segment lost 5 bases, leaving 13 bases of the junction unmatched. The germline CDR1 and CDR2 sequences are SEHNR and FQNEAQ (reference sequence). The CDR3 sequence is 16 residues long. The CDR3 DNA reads TGTGCCAGCAGCCTTGCTGGGACAGGGGACCTGGGGCCCCAGCATTTT. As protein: CASSLAGTGDLGPQHF.

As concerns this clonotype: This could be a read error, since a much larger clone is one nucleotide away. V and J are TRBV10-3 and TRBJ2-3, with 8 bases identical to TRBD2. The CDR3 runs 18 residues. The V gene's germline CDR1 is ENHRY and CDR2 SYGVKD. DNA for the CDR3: TGTGTCATCGGAGTCGGGCGGGGGGCCGATTTGCCCACAGATACGCAGTATTTT. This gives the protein CVIGVGRGADLPTDTQYF.

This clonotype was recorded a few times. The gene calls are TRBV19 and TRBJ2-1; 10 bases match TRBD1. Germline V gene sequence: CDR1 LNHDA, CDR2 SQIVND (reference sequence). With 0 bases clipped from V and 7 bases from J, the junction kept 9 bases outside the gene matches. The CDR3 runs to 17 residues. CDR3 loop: CASSIDARDRGGNEQFF. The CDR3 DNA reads TGTGCCAGTAGTATAGACGCCCGGGACAGGGGTGGTAATGAGCAGTTCTTC.

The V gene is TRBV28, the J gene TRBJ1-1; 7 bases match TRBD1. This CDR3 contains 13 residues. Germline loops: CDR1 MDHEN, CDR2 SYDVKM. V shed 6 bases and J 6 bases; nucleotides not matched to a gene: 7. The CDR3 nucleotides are TGTGCCAGCAGGAACCAAGACAGGGCTGAAGCTTTCTTT. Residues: CASRNQDRAEAFF.

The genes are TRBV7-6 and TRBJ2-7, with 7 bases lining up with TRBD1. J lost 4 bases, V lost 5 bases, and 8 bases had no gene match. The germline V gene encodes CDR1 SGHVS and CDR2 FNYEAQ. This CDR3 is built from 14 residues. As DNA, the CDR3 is TGTGCCAGCAGCGAGACAGGGATCGGGTACGAGCAGTACTTC. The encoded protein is CASSETGIGYEQYF.

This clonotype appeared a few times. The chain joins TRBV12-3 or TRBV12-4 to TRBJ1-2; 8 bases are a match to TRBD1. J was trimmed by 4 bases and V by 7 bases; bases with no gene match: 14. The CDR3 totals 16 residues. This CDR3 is CASTHTRQGNLYGYTF. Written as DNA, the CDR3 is TGTGCCAGCACCCACACTAGACAGGGGAACCTCTATGGCTACACCTTC.

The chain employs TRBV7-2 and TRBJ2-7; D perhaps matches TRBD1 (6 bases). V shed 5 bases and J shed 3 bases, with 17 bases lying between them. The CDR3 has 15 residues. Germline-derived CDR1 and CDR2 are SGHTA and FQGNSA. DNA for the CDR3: TGTGCCAGCAGCCGGGATCCTGGACAGTACTACGAGCAGTACTTC. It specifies CASSRDPGQYYEQYF.

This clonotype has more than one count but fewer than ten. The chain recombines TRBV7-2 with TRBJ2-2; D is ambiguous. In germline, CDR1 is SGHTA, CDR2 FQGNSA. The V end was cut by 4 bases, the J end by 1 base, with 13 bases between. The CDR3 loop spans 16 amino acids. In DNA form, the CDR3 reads TGTGCCAGCAGCTCACGAACTCAGCTGAACACCGGGGAGCTGTTTTTT. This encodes CASSSRTQLNTGELFF.

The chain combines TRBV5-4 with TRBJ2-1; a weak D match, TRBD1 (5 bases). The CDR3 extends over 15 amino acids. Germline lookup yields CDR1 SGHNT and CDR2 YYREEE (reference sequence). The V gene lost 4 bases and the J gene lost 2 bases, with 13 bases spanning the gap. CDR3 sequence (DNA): TGTGCCAGCAGCGATGACAGTCAGACCTACAATGAGCAGTTCTTC. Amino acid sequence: CASSDDSQTYNEQFF.